Below, 20 T cell receptor beta chains from the same sample are listed, as sequenced in a study of blood T cell repertoires in COVID-19. Assay: immunoSEQ multiplex PCR; the TCRdb copy retains only in-frame clones and omits some. The table records 260,000 or so clones, approximately 86% of them present only once. The sequenced sample consisted of peripheral blood. These receptor sequences come from a human donor in a cohort sampled during active COVID-19.

A few counts support this clone. The chain links TRBV9 to TRBJ2-2, with D possibly TRBD2 on 6 matching bases. CDR3 length equals 15 residues. The germline V gene encodes CDR1 SGDLS and CDR2 YYNGEE. The germline V and J ends were trimmed by 2 bases and 1 base, with 9 bases remaining between them. CDR3: CASSVGLMNTGELFF. CDR3 DNA: TGTGCCAGCAGCGTGGGACTGATGAACACCGGGGAGCTGTTTTTT.

This chain joins TRBV5-1 and TRBJ1-1, with D perhaps matching TRBD1 (5 bases). Germline assignment: CDR1 SGHRS and CDR2 YFSETQ. The CDR3 totals 14 residues. Trimming stripped 1 base from V and 11 bases from J, with 18 bases between. The CDR3 reads CASSLLTGPGDAFF. CDR3 nucleotides: TGCGCCAGCAGCTTGCTTACGGGCCCGGGGGACGCTTTCTTT. Filled out from reference TRBV5-1 and TRBJ1-1, the complete variable domain reads KAGVTQTPRYLIKTRGQQVTLSCSPISGHRSVSWYQQTPGQGLQFLFEYFSETQRNKGNFPGRFSGRQFSNSRSEMNVSTLELGDSALYLCASSLLTGPGDAFFGQGTRLTVV.

The genes are TRBV5-1 and TRBJ1-2; a weak D match, TRBD1 (5 bases). Per germline, CDR1 SGHRS and CDR2 YFSETQ. The ends were cut back, 0 bases at V and 2 bases at J, with 5 bases in the middle. The CDR3 runs 13 residues. The chain's CDR3 is CASSLDRNYGYTF. DNA of the CDR3: TGCGCCAGCAGCTTGGACAGGAACTATGGCTACACCTTC.

The sample holds one count of this clone. The rearrangement joins TRBV7-3 to TRBJ1-1; no definite D call. The CDR3 consists of 16 residues. The V end was cut by 0 bases, the J end by 0 bases, with 11 bases between. Germline V gene data show CDR1 as SGHTA and CDR2 as FQGTGA. The DNA of the CDR3 is TGTGCCAGCAGCTTAACCCCTATACCCTTGAACACTGAAGCTTTCTTT. Its translation: CASSLTPIPLNTEAFF.

The rearrangement joins TRBV7-9 to TRBJ1-6; no definite D call. V shed 1 base and J shed 9 bases, with 7 bases lying between them. CDR1 is SEHNR and CDR2 is FQNEAQ in the germline V gene (reference sequence). The CDR3 loop spans 13 amino acids. Here the CDR3 DNA reads TGTGCCAGCAGCTTAGATGAGGTTTCACCCCTCCACTTT. As protein: CASSLDEVSPLHF.

J is TRBJ2-1 and V is TRBV19; 14 bases are shared with TRBD2. The CDR3 covers 14 residues. Germline CDR1 LNHDA, CDR2 SQIVND (reference sequence). V dropped 9 bases and J dropped 9; count of bases not matched to a gene: 7. The CDR3: CASRLAGGPGEQFF. As DNA, the CDR3 is TGTGCCAGCCGACTAGCGGGGGGGCCCGGTGAGCAGTTCTTC.

Written as DNA, the CDR3 is TGTGCCAGCAGTTACACCGATAGCGGCATTGAGCAGTACTTC. Translation: CASSYTDSGIEQYF. The rearrangement joins TRBV6-5 to TRBJ2-7, with D possibly TRBD2 on 6 matching bases. The germline gives CDR1 MNHEY, CDR2 SVGAGI. The CDR3 has 14 residues. V was clipped by 2 bases and J by 7 bases, with 15 bases between them.

V and J are TRBV4-1 and TRBJ1-2; TRBD1 is a possible D gene (6 bases). Trimming left V 5 bases short and J 5 bases short, with 15 bases between. Germline lookup yields CDR1 MGHRA and CDR2 YSYEKL. The CDR3 runs to 14 residues. In DNA form, the CDR3 reads TGCGCCAGCAGCGTTTTCGGGACACAATATGGCTACACCTTC. Translated: CASSVFGTQYGYTF.

The gene calls are TRBV7-3 and TRBJ2-1, with D tentatively TRBD1 (6 bases). This CDR3 is 14 amino acids long. With 2 bases removed from V and 10 bases from J, the gap between germline ends came to 15 bases. Germline V CDR1 and CDR2: SGHTA, FQGTGA. This CDR3 is CASSLGGHNSEQFF. The CDR3 region has the DNA TGTGCCAGCAGCTTAGGGGGACACAACTCCGAGCAGTTCTTC.

This chain connects TRBV9 to TRBJ2-7, with a weak D call TRBD2 (6 bases). There are 15 residues in the CDR3. The ends were cut back, 3 bases at V and 2 bases at J, with 15 bases in the middle. The germline V gene encodes CDR1 SGDLS and CDR2 YYNGEE. CDR3 sequence reads: CASSAGVTSPYEQYF. CDR3 DNA: TGTGCCAGCAGCGCGGGGGTTACATCCCCCTACGAGCAGTACTTC.

The chain joins TRBV13 to TRBJ1-5; TRBD1 is a possible D gene (5 bases). The V and J ends lost 5 bases and 2 bases respectively, with 13 bases between them. The CDR3 totals 15 residues. CDR1 is PRHDT, CDR2 FYEKMQ, per germline (reference sequence). This CDR3 is CASSRQSHGNQPQHF. CDR3 coding DNA: TGTGCCAGCAGCCGACAGTCGCATGGCAATCAGCCCCAGCATTTT.

This sequence joins TRBV2 and TRBJ2-5; 11 bases line up with TRBD2. CDR3 length equals 16 residues. Germline V gene data show CDR1 as SNHLY and CDR2 as FYNNEI. The trim removed 3 bases at V and 5 bases at J, leaving 8 bases unmatched. The CDR3 coding sequence is TGTGCCAGCAGTGAGACTAGCGGGAAGTCCAGGGAGACCCAGTACTTC. Protein product: CASSETSGKSRETQYF.

This chain joins TRBV6-2 or TRBV6-3 and TRBJ1-1, with D possibly TRBD1 on 5 matching bases. V gave up 2 bases and J gave up 2 bases, with 21 bases separating them. CDR1 is MNHEY and CDR2 is SVGEGT in the germline V gene. The CDR3 has 18 residues. In nucleotides, the CDR3 is TGTGCCAGCAGTTACCCCAGTTGGGGGGTCGGGTCCAACACTGAAGCTTTCTTT. Translated: CASSYPSWGVGSNTEAFF.

This chain links TRBV12-3 or TRBV12-4 with TRBJ2-7; D is possibly TRBD1 (6 bases). V was cut by 5 bases and J by 3 bases, with 11 bases left in between. CDR3 length: 13 amino acids. The CDR3: CASSDQGFYEQYF. CDR3 bases: TGTGCCAGCAGTGACCAGGGGTTCTACGAGCAGTACTTC.

This clone was recorded once. The chain combines TRBV6-6 with TRBJ2-3; 7 nucleotides match TRBD2. The CDR3 sequence is 15 residues long. V lost 2 bases, J lost 2 bases, and 4 bases stayed unmatched. The germline V gene encodes CDR1 MNHNY and CDR2 SVGAGI (reference sequence). The CDR3 loop reads CASSYQRGDTDTQYF. The CDR3 DNA follows: TGTGCCAGCAGTTACCAGCGGGGAGACACAGATACGCAGTATTTT.

The gene calls are TRBV27 and TRBJ2-7, with 11 bases that match TRBD1. Looked up from germline, CDR1 is MNHEY and CDR2 is SMNVEV (reference sequence). This CDR3 has 14 residues. V dropped 3 bases and J dropped 7; count of bases not matched to a gene: 5. Here the CDR3 reads CASSLVRDRGEQYF. CDR3 nucleotide sequence: TGTGCCAGCAGTTTGGTCCGGGACAGGGGGGAGCAGTACTTC.

The chain is built from TRBV2 and TRBJ2-1; no clear D gene. Trimming took 2 bases from V and 7 from J, leaving 18 bases between them. The germline gives CDR1 SNHLY, CDR2 FYNNEI. This CDR3 comprises 16 residues. The CDR3 nucleotides are TGTGCCAGCAGTGAATACGTTGATAAAATTACAAATGAGCAGTTCTTC. This encodes CASSEYVDKITNEQFF.

V and J are TRBV6-2 or TRBV6-3 and TRBJ1-2; TRBD1 agrees at 7 bases. V shed 0 bases, J shed 3 bases, and the junction held 7 bases outside the gene matches. Germline V gene lookup returns CDR1 MNHEY and CDR2 SVGEGT. The CDR3 sequence is 16 residues long. This chain's CDR3 is CASSYSSGTVDYGYTF. For the CDR3, the DNA is TGTGCCAGCAGTTACTCTTCCGGGACAGTGGACTATGGCTACACCTTC.

The chain joins TRBV28 to TRBJ1-2; no reliable D call. The CDR3 has 15 residues. The V gene's germline CDR1 is MDHEN and CDR2 SYDVKM. V lost 5 bases and J 10 bases, leaving 23 bases between the germline ends. This CDR3 is CASSPRTPASSDYTF. CDR3 sequence (DNA): TGTGCCAGCAGTCCCCGAACCCCAGCGTCCTCTGACTACACCTTC.

This chain connects TRBV5-6 to TRBJ1-5, with D possibly matching TRBD1 (6 bases). CDR3 length equals 16 residues. The germline V gene has CDR1 SGHDT and CDR2 YYEEEE. The ends were cut back, 0 bases at V and 1 base at J, with 11 bases in the middle. The CDR3 spells CASSLGQVMSNQPQHF. CDR3 in DNA: TGTGCCAGCAGCTTGGGACAGGTGATGAGCAATCAGCCCCAGCATTTT.